These T cell receptor beta chains were read from a single sample in a study of T cells in tumors and immune-related adverse events. This table comes from immunoSEQ multiplex PCR, and its TCRdb copy is limited to in-frame clones, with some not included. This table holds about 11,000 clones, 92% found once. Sequenced material: lymph node tissue, taken from a patient treated with anti-PD-1 therapy. The receptors shown here come from a female donor with metastatic renal cell carcinoma. Both conserved end residues are part of each CDR3. Each record gives: CDR3 DNA, CDR3 protein, clone size, V gene, D gene, J gene. The D gene is left open where the match is weak. The size of a clone is reported for some rows only, either as once, few or many, or as a class for expanded clones.

DNA: TGTGCCAGCAGCCAAATCCCAGGGGGGGGTACGCAGTATTTT
CDR3: CASSQIPGGGTQYF
size: .
V: TRBV4-2
D: .
J: TRBJ2-3

DNA: TGTGCCAGCAGCCGCGCAGGCTCTTACACCGGGGAGCTGTTTTTT
CDR3: CASSRAGSYTGELFF
size: .
V: TRBV7-2
D: .
J: TRBJ2-2

DNA: TGTGCCAGCGCGGGTTGGGCTGAAGCTTTCTTT
CDR3: CASAGWAEAFF
size: few
V: TRBV6-5
D: .
J: TRBJ1-1

DNA: TGCAGTGCTAGAGGGCGAGGTGGCTACACCTTC
CDR3: CSARGRGGYTF
size: .
V: TRBV20-1
D: .
J: TRBJ1-2

DNA: TGTGCCAGCAGCGCGGGACAGTTACCTAACTATGGCTACACCTTC
CDR3: CASSAGQLPNYGYTF
size: .
V: TRBV6-1
D: TRBD1
J: TRBJ1-2

DNA: TGCGCCAGCAGCCAAGCGCACCAGGGAATTTATGGCTACACCTTC
CDR3: CASSQAHQGIYGYTF
size: once
V: TRBV4-3
D: .
J: TRBJ1-2

DNA: TGTGCCAGCAGGGAACAGGGAACTGAAGCTTTCTTT
CDR3: CASREQGTEAFF
size: .
V: TRBV27
D: .
J: TRBJ1-1

DNA: TGTGCCATCAGTGAACTCACGAGCACAGATACGCAGTATTTT
CDR3: CAISELTSTDTQYF
size: .
V: TRBV10-3
D: .
J: TRBJ2-3

DNA: TGTGCCAGCAGTGGGACGAGGCACGGGGAGCTGTTTTTT
CDR3: CASSGTRHGELFF
size: .
V: TRBV6-1
D: .
J: TRBJ2-2

DNA: TGTGCCAGCAGTTGGGGACACCAAAACTATGGCTACACCTTC
CDR3: CASSWGHQNYGYTF
size: .
V: TRBV6-5
D: .
J: TRBJ1-2

DNA: TGTGCCAGCAGCTTAATCCTCACAGATACGCAGTATTTT
CDR3: CASSLILTDTQYF
size: .
V: TRBV7-6
D: .
J: TRBJ2-3

DNA: TGTGCCAGCAGCTCGGGGGGGCGTCGCACAGATACGCAGTATTTT
CDR3: CASSSGGRRTDTQYF
size: .
V: TRBV11-2
D: TRBD2
J: TRBJ2-3

DNA: TGTGCCAGCAGCTTTCGGGGGGCGAACTATGGCTACACCTTC
CDR3: CASSFRGANYGYTF
size: few
V: TRBV5-4
D: .
J: TRBJ1-2

DNA: TGTGCCAGCAGTCCCCCGGGGGTCAATGAGCAGTTCTTC
CDR3: CASSPPGVNEQFF
size: once
V: TRBV6-5
D: .
J: TRBJ2-1

DNA: TGTGCCAGCAGTTTAAGGACAGGGCAGGGGCAGTTCTTC
CDR3: CASSLRTGQGQFF
size: .
V: TRBV27
D: TRBD1
J: TRBJ2-1

DNA: TGTGCCAGCAGCGTAGAGACAGGGGCTGGAAACACCATATATTTT
CDR3: CASSVETGAGNTIYF
size: .
V: TRBV9
D: TRBD1
J: TRBJ1-3